This is a list of T cell receptor beta chains from one sample in a study of blood T cell repertoires in COVID-19. Sequencing was performed with immunoSEQ multiplex PCR; in TCRdb, only in-frame clones are kept and a portion is missing. The profile shows approximately 190,000 clones, about 86% of them singletons. Sequences were obtained from PBMCs or T cells enriched from blood (not recorded which). These receptors came from a woman between 40 and 50 years old in a cohort exposed to, infected with or recovered from COVID-19 (not recorded which). Both conserved end residues are part of each CDR3. The D gene is left open where the match is weak. A row's size may be missing; if present it is once, few, many or a size class.

v_gene,abundance,d_gene,j_gene,CDR3nt,CDR3aa
TRBV13,.,.,TRBJ2-1,TGTGCCAGCAGCGGGACTCCTAGGACCAATGAGCAGTTCTTC,CASSGTPRTNEQFF
TRBV27,.,.,TRBJ2-1,TGTGCCAGCAGTTTTGCACCCCCTAGGTATGAGCAGTTCTTC,CASSFAPPRYEQFF
TRBV5-5,.,TRBD1,TRBJ2-5,TGTGCCAGCAGCGCGGGACAGGGGGTTCGAGAGACCCAGTACTTC,CASSAGQGVRETQYF
TRBV10-1,.,.,TRBJ2-1,TGCGCCAGCAGTACGGGACTTTACAATGAGCAGTTCTTC,CASSTGLYNEQFF
TRBV10-3,.,.,TRBJ1-2,TGTGCCACCCTCCGTAAGGGGCTTGGCTATGGCTACACCTTC,CATLRKGLGYGYTF
TRBV6-1,.,.,TRBJ1-2,TGTGCCAGCAGTGATGTCTTGGGGGCAGCCTATGGCTACACCTTC,CASSDVLGAAYGYTF
TRBV16,.,.,TRBJ1-2,TGTGCCAGCAGCCAAGGGCAGGGGAGGGACACCTTC,CASSQGQGRDTF
TRBV14,once,TRBD1,TRBJ1-2,TGTGCCAGCAGCCCCCGACACAGGGGGCTGAATTACACCTTC,CASSPRHRGLNYTF
TRBV7-9,.,.,TRBJ1-1,TGTGCCAGCAGCTCACTCGACGAAGCGGGGAATGGAGCTTTCTTT,CASSSLDEAGNGAFF
TRBV9,.,.,TRBJ2-1,TGTGCCAGCAGCGTAGATGGGACAAGCACCAATGAGCAGTTCTTC,CASSVDGTSTNEQFF
TRBV4-1,.,.,TRBJ2-7,TGCGCCAGCAGCCAAGATGACAGGGAGGCCTACGAGCAGTACTTC,CASSQDDREAYEQYF
TRBV15,.,.,TRBJ2-3,TGTGCCACCAGCAGAGCTAGAACCAGCACAGATACGCAGTATTTT,CATSRARTSTDTQYF
TRBV5-4,.,.,TRBJ1-2,TGTGCCAGCAGCTTAACAGGGCTGGAAGGCTACACCTTC,CASSLTGLEGYTF
TRBV5-1,.,TRBD1,TRBJ2-7,TGCGCCAGCAGCCCGGCCACGGACAGGGGGTCCGAGCAGTACTTC,CASSPATDRGSEQYF
TRBV13,many,TRBD1,TRBJ2-7,TGTGCCAGCAGCTTAACTGGACAGGGGTTTGACGAGCAGTACTTC,CASSLTGQGFDEQYF
TRBV5-1,.,.,TRBJ2-2,TGCGCCAGCAGCTTGCGGGGGATGGCGAACACCGGGGAGCTGTTTTTT,CASSLRGMANTGELFF
TRBV27,.,.,TRBJ1-6,TGTGCCAGCAGTTTAGTATTATCTGATTCACCCCTCCACTTT,CASSLVLSDSPLHF
TRBV13,once,TRBD1,TRBJ2-3,TGTGCCAGCAGCGCCCGACAGGGTTCTAGCACAGATACGCAGTATTTT,CASSARQGSSTDTQYF
TRBV30,.,TRBD1,TRBJ2-3,TGTGCCTGGAGTCCCGGACAGGGGAACACAGATACGCAGTATTTT,CAWSPGQGNTDTQYF
TRBV18,.,.,TRBJ2-1,TGTGCCAGCTCACCGCCTCAGGGGGGTGGCATCAATGAGCAGTTCTTC,CASSPPQGGGINEQFF
TRBV27,.,TRBD1,TRBJ1-2,TGTGCCAGCAGTAGAAGGGACAGGGGTTATGGCTACACCTTC,CASSRRDRGYGYTF
TRBV12-3/TRBV12-4,.,.,TRBJ1-5,TGTGCCAGCAGTTTAGACAAGAATCAGCCCCAGCATTTT,CASSLDKNQPQHF
TRBV6-2/TRBV6-3,.,TRBD2,TRBJ2-5,TGTGCCAGCAGTTACTTCGGGGGGGGCGAGACCCAGTACTTC,CASSYFGGGETQYF
TRBV19,.,.,TRBJ1-5,TGTGCCAGTAGGACTGCGGGTCTTAGCAATCAGCCCCAGCATTTT,CASRTAGLSNQPQHF
TRBV11-2,.,.,TRBJ1-3,TGTGCCAGCAACGTAGTAAAGGGGACTGGAAACACCATATATTTT,CASNVVKGTGNTIYF
TRBV19,.,TRBD2,TRBJ2-3,TGTGCCAGTAGTATGCTAGCGGCAGATACGCAGTATTTT,CASSMLAADTQYF
TRBV19,.,.,TRBJ1-1,TGTGCCAGTAGTATACAAAACATGAACACTGAAGCTTTCTTT,CASSIQNMNTEAFF
TRBV25-1,.,.,TRBJ1-6,TGTGCCAGTGGACAGAAGGGGAAGAATTCACCCCTCCACTTT,CASGQKGKNSPLHF
TRBV12-5,.,.,TRBJ1-1,TGTGCTAGTGGTTTGTCCGACAGCCTTGAAGCTTTCTTT,CASGLSDSLEAFF